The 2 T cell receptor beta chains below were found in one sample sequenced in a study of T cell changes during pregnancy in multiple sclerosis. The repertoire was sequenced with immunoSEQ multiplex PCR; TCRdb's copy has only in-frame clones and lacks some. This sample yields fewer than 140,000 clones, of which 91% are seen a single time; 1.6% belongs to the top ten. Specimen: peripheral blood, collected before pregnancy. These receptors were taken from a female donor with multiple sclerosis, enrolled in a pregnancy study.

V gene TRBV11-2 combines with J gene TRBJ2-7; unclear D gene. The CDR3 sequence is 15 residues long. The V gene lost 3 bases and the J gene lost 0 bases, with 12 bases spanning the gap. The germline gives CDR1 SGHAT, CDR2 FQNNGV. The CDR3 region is CASSFVGTDSYEQYF. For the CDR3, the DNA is TGTGCCAGCAGCTTTGTGGGCACCGACTCCTACGAGCAGTACTTC.

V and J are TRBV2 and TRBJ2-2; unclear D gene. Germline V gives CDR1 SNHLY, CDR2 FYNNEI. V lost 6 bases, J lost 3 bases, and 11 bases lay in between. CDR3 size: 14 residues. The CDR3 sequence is CASRLRRDTGELFF. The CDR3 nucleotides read TGTGCCAGCAGGCTGCGGAGAGACACCGGGGAGCTGTTTTTT. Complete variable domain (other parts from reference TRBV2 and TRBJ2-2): EPEVTQTPSHQVTQMGQEVILRCVPISNHLYFYWYRQILGQKVEFLVSFYNNEISEKSEIFDDQFSVERPDGSNFTLKIRSTKLEDSAMYFCASRLRRDTGELFFGEGSRLTVL.